Below are 4 T cell receptor beta chains sequenced from a single sample in a study of metastatic and nonmetastatic thyroid tumors (TCRdb year 2020). The method behind the library was PCR. Data came from an Illumina HiSeq 4000. The public reads were reprocessed in TCRdb via fastp at Q25 and MiXCR, keeping in-frame beta chains. This sample gives some 14,000 clones in total; around 28% of them show up just once. The top ten clones comprise about 50% of the sample. No patient had received any treatment before thyroid surgery. Material for sequencing was tumor tissue. The receptors were sampled from a male donor with papillary thyroid cancer or a benign thyroid nodule (not recorded which). Some clones in this sample may be carry-over from other donors' samples.

This clone was seen at least ten times. The chain has TRBV28 and TRBJ1-1; D gene uncertain. This CDR3 region has 12 residues. V lost 1 base and J 7 bases, leaving 7 bases between the germline ends. Germline CDR1 is MDHEN and CDR2 is SYDVKM. The CDR3 region has the DNA TGTGCCAGCAGTTTATCTCAGCTTGAAGCTTTCTTT. Encoded protein: CASSLSQLEAFF.

This clone has a count of ten or more. The chain is built from TRBV7-3 and TRBJ1-1, with 9 bases fitting TRBD1. The CDR3 runs to 17 residues. Unmatched junction bases numbered 16, after V lost 5 bases and J lost 6 bases. Looked up from germline, CDR1 is SGHTA and CDR2 is FQGTGA. CDR3 loop: CASSTRQGVLSGAEAFF. The CDR3 DNA is TGTGCCAGCAGCACCCGACAGGGGGTTCTGAGCGGCGCTGAAGCTTTCTTT.

The rearrangement joins TRBV5-1 to TRBJ2-3; 12 positions agree with TRBD2. Germline-derived CDR1 and CDR2 are SGHRS and YFSETQ. J gave up 4 bases and V 4 bases, and 4 bases lay outside the gene matches. The CDR3 has 15 amino acids. CDR3 amino acids: CASSGLAGYADTQYF. The CDR3 region has the DNA TGCGCCAGCAGCGGACTAGCGGGATATGCAGATACGCAGTATTTT.

This chain joins TRBV5-1 and TRBJ2-7; D not certain. CDR3 length equals 14 residues. V shed 0 bases and J shed 1 base, with 8 bases lying between them. Germline V lookup: CDR1 SGHRS, CDR2 YFSETQ. CDR3 protein: CASSLEVESYEQYF. As DNA, the CDR3 is TGCGCCAGCAGCTTGGAGGTGGAGTCCTACGAGCAGTACTTC.